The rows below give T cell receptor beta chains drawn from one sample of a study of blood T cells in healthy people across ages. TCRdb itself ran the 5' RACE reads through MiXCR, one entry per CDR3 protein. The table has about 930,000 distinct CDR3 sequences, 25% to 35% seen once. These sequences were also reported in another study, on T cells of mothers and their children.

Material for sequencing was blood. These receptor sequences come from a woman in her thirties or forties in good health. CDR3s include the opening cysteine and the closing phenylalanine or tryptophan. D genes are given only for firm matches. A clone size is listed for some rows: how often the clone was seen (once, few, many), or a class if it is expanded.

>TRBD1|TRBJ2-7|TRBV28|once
CAGSSGTGAGYEQYF
TGTGCCGGCAGTTCCGGGACAGGGGCGGGTTACGAGCAGTACTTC
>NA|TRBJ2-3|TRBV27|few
CARNAGAPDTQYF
TGTGCCAGAAACGCAGGGGCTCCAGATACGCAGTATTTT
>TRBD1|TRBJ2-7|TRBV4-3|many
CASSPGQGAYYEQYF
TGCGCCAGCAGCCCAGGACAGGGGGCCTACTACGAGCAGTACTTC
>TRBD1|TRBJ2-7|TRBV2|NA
CASSAQGADEQYF
TGTGCCAGCAGTGCTCAGGGGGCCGACGAGCAGTACTTC
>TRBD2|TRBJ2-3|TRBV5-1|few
CASSTRTSGVPDTQYF
TGCGCCAGCAGCACCCGGACTAGCGGGGTGCCCGATACGCAGTATTTT
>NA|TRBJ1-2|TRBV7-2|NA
CASSPQGRNYGHTF
TGTGCCAGCAGCCCACAGGGTCGTAACTATGGCCACACCTTC
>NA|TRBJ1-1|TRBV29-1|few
CSVAGGVDPEAFF
TGCAGCGTTGCGGGGGGGGTTGACCCTGAAGCTTTCTTT
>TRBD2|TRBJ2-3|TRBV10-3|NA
CAISIGTSGGRTDTQYF
TGTGCCATCAGTATAGGGACTAGCGGGGGAAGGACAGATACGCAGTATTTT
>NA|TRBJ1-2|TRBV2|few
CASSPQQNYGYTF
TGTGCCAGCAGCCCCCAGCAGAACTATGGCTACACCTTC
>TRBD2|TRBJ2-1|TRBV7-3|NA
CASSSSGGSANEQFF
TGTGCCAGCAGCTCTAGCGGGGGGTCGGCCAATGAGCAGTTCTTC
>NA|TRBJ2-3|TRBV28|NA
CASNIYRDTQYF
TGTGCCAGCAATATATACAGGGATACGCAGTATTTT
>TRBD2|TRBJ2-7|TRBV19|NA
CASSMGGIAYEQYF
TGTGCCAGTAGTATGGGGGGGATCGCCTACGAGCAGTACTTC
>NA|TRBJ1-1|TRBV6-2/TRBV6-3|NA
CASRPIQLNTEAFF
TGTGCCAGCAGGCCAATCCAGTTGAACACTGAAGCTTTCTTT